Listed here are 16 T cell receptor beta chains from one sample, sequenced in a study of Graves' ophthalmopathy and Graves' hyperthyroidism. Investigators amplified TCR beta CDR3 regions from RNA transcripts. First-round RT-PCR relied on HTBI primers, and a second-round multiplex PCR came next. MiXCR, applied by TCRdb to the multiplex PCR reads, yields one record per CDR3 protein. The sample includes about 620,000 distinct CDR3 sequences, 20% to 25% seen only once; the top ten take roughly 6.9%. What was sequenced was peripheral blood. The receptors were sampled from a young woman with stable Graves' hyperthyroidism. Some clones in this sample may be carry-over from other donors' samples.

This clonotype was observed many times. This chain joins TRBV18 and TRBJ1-6; D is possibly TRBD1 (6 bases). The CDR3 loop spans 16 amino acids. V was cut by 2 bases and J by 9 bases, with 17 bases left in between. CDR1 is KGHSH, CDR2 LQKENI, per germline. This CDR3 is CASSPFGDIPSSPLHF. The CDR3 region has the DNA TGTGCCAGCTCACCATTTGGGGACATCCCTTCTTCACCCCTCCACTTT. The full variable domain, completed using reference TRBV18 and TRBJ1-6, is NAGVMQNPRHLVRRRGQEARLRCSPMKGHSHVYWYRQLPEEGLKFMVYLQKENIIDESGMPKERFSAEFPKEGPSILRIQQVVRGDSAAYFCASSPFGDIPSSPLHFGNGTRLTVT.

This clonotype has just a few counts. The chain employs TRBV3-1 and TRBJ1-5; 7 bases align to TRBD1. This CDR3 has 14 amino acids. CDR1 and CDR2 (germline): LGHDT, YNNKEL (reference sequence). Losses at the gene ends were 4 bases for V and 8 bases for J; bases not matched to a gene: 8. This chain's CDR3 is CASSRRTGGEPQHF. As DNA, the CDR3 is TGTGCCAGCAGCCGTCGGACAGGCGGAGAGCCCCAGCATTTT.

This clonotype was detected many times. The chain joins TRBV7-8 to TRBJ2-5; D may be TRBD1 (6 bases). The CDR3 is made up of 14 amino acids. Germline CDR1 reads SGHVS; CDR2 reads FQNEAQ. V was cut by 2 bases and J by 2 bases, with 9 bases left in between. The DNA for the CDR3 is TGTGCCAGCAGCTTATACAGGGTACAAGAGACCCAGTACTTC. Translated, it gives CASSLYRVQETQYF.

The genes are TRBV6-1 and TRBJ2-7; the D gene is possibly TRBD1 (6 bases). This CDR3 spans 11 amino acids. CDR1 and CDR2 (germline): MNHNS, SASEGT. The V and J ends lost 6 bases and 8 bases respectively, with 11 bases between them. The CDR3 sequence: CASRTDSKQYF. Written as DNA, the CDR3 is TGTGCCAGCAGAACGGACAGTAAGCAGTACTTC.

This clonotype came up many times. This chain uses TRBV12-3 or TRBV12-4 with TRBJ1-2, with D possibly TRBD1 on 6 matching bases. The CDR3 has 12 amino acids. Trimming took 1 base from V and 14 from J, leaving 14 bases between them. CDR3 DNA: TGTGCCAGCAGTTTAGATTTGGGGGACAAAACCTTC. Its protein product is CASSLDLGDKTF.

This clonotype was seen only a few times. This chain joins TRBV7-2 and TRBJ1-2; 7 bases fit TRBD1. From germline, CDR1 is SGHTA and CDR2 FQGNSA. The CDR3 contains 15 residues. The V and J ends lost 4 bases and 4 bases, in that order; junction bases with no gene match: 9. Here the CDR3 reads CASSYGTAEFYGYTF. The CDR3 coding sequence is TGTGCCAGCAGCTATGGGACAGCCGAGTTCTATGGCTACACCTTC.

This clonotype was observed a handful of times. The V call is TRBV4-3, the J call TRBJ1-2; D is ambiguous. Trimming took off 0 bases at V and 6 bases at J, with 8 bases between the two ends. The V gene's germline CDR1 is LGHNA and CDR2 YSLEER. The CDR3 totals 13 residues. CDR3 sequence: CASSQDHEDGYTF. CDR3 DNA: TGCGCCAGCAGCCAAGATCACGAGGATGGCTACACCTTC.

This chain links TRBV10-3 with TRBJ2-5, with 12 nucleotides matching TRBD2. CDR1 is ENHRY, CDR2 SYGVKD, per germline. V was pared by 6 bases and J by 1 base, with 6 bases of the junction left unmatched. CDR3 length equals 16 residues. In DNA form, the CDR3 reads TGTGCCATCAGGGACTCTAGCGGGGGGGCCCAAGAGACCCAGTACTTC. Residues: CAIRDSSGGAQETQYF.

Ten or more counts support this clonotype. This rearrangement joins TRBV7-2 to TRBJ2-7; D is perhaps TRBD1 (5 bases). Looked up from germline, CDR1 is SGHTA and CDR2 is FQGNSA. The CDR3 has 15 amino acids. V was cut by 6 bases and J by 6 bases, with 21 bases left in between. DNA of the CDR3: TGTGCCAGCAGGTCGCTGACGTGGGGCGGTGGCGAGCAGTACTTC. Translation gives CASRSLTWGGGEQYF.

The table lists this clonotype with many counts. The chain couples TRBV5-1 to TRBJ2-5, with D perhaps matching TRBD2 (6 bases). The CDR3 has 14 amino acids. Per the germline V gene, CDR1 is SGHRS and CDR2 is YFSETQ. The V gene lost 4 bases and the J gene lost 0 bases, with 10 bases spanning the gap. As DNA, the CDR3 is TGCGCCAGCAGCCGTCGGAGGGACCAAGAGACCCAGTACTTC. It encodes CASSRRRDQETQYF. Full variable domain (outside the CDR3, taken from reference TRBV5-1 and TRBJ2-5): KAGVTQTPRYLIKTRGQQVTLSCSPISGHRSVSWYQQTPGQGLQFLFEYFSETQRNKGNFPGRFSGRQFSNSRSEMNVSTLELGDSALYLCASSRRRDQETQYFGPGTRLLVL.

The table lists this clonotype with many counts. CDR3 nucleotide sequence: TGTGCCACCAGCCTCGGGGGGAGCTCCTACGAGCAGTACTTC. It is translated as CATSLGGSSYEQYF. The chain carries TRBV15 and TRBJ2-7; 7 nucleotides align to TRBD2. Looked up from germline, CDR1 is LNHNV and CDR2 is YYDKDF (reference sequence). With V trimmed by 5 bases and J by 0 bases, 4 bases remained unmatched. This CDR3 has 14 amino acids.

In its sample, this clonotype was seen many times. This chain joins TRBV6-2 or TRBV6-3 and TRBJ2-2; D may be TRBD1 (6 bases). The V and J ends lost 5 bases and 7 bases respectively, with 17 bases between them. The CDR3 runs to 15 residues. CDR1 and CDR2 from the germline V gene are MNHEY and SVGEGT. The CDR3 protein is CASSADRPPSGELFF. Written as DNA, the CDR3 is TGTGCCAGCAGTGCCGACAGGCCTCCAAGCGGGGAGCTGTTTTTT.

This clonotype was observed many times. The chain joins TRBV28 to TRBJ2-5; 8 bases fit TRBD1. With V trimmed by 5 bases and J by 0 bases, 5 bases remained unmatched. The germline V gene encodes CDR1 MDHEN and CDR2 SYDVKM. The CDR3 is 15 residues long. The CDR3 coding sequence is TGTGCCAGCAGTCACAAACAGGGGGACCAAGAGACCCAGTACTTC. Its translation is CASSHKQGDQETQYF.

This clonotype was recorded many times. The CDR3 nucleotides read TGTGCCACCAGCAGAGACAGGGCCGGGGGAGAGACCCAGTACTTC. It translates to CATSRDRAGGETQYF. This chain uses TRBV15 with TRBJ2-5; TRBD2 is a possible D gene (6 bases). The length of the CDR3 is 15 residues. V shed 0 bases and J shed 4 bases, with 12 bases lying between them. CDR1 and CDR2 from the germline V gene are LNHNV and YYDKDF (reference sequence).

CDR3 residues: CASGSGGHEQYF. The CDR3 nucleotides read TGTGCTAGTGGTTCAGGGGGCCACGAGCAGTACTTC. The chain has TRBV12-5 and TRBJ2-7, with 8 bases aligning to TRBD1. The germline V gene has CDR1 LGHNT and CDR2 FRNRAP. The CDR3 consists of 12 residues. V trimming: 4 bases; J trimming: 5 bases; junction bases outside the gene matches: 1.

V gene TRBV20-1 combines with J gene TRBJ1-5; D is unresolved. There are 14 residues in the CDR3. The germline CDR1 and CDR2 sequences are DFQATT and SNEGSKA (reference sequence). Between the trimmed V and J ends, which lost 0 bases and 6 bases, there was a span of 12 bases. CDR3 nucleotides: TGCAGTGCTAGAGATCGGGTGGTCGGTCAGCCCCAGCATTTT. It specifies CSARDRVVGQPQHF.